A single sample is the source of the 18 T cell receptor beta chains below, sequenced in a study of OX40 agonist ivuxolimab in advanced cancers. Clones were read by immunoSEQ multiplex PCR, and TCRdb kept only the in-frame ones, dropping some. The top ten clones hold around 6.9% of a sample with 70,000 to 95,000 clones, 91% of them seen once. Sequenced material: CD4+ or CD8+ T cells sorted from blood, taken in a trial of the OX40 agonist ivuxolimab. The receptors derive from an adult with an advanced solid tumor such as melanoma, head and neck, liver or kidney cancer.

The chain combines TRBV5-1 with TRBJ2-5; 9 bases match TRBD2. The CDR3 length is 14 residues. V lost 4 bases and J lost 2; bases outside the gene matches: 3. Germline V CDR1 and CDR2: SGHRS, YFSETQ. The chain's CDR3 is CASSALAGQETQYF. The CDR3 bases are TGCGCCAGCAGCGCACTAGCGGGTCAAGAGACCCAGTACTTC.

The CDR3 DNA reads as TGTGCCAGCAGCTGGACTCGGACAGATACGCAGTATTTT. It yields the protein CASSWTRTDTQYF. The rearrangement uses TRBV6-6 and TRBJ2-3; TRBD2 might be the D (5 bases). The CDR3 has 13 amino acids. V was cut by 6 bases and J by 3 bases, with 10 bases left in between. Germline CDR1 MNHNY, CDR2 SVGAGI (reference sequence).

This sequence joins TRBV18 and TRBJ1-2; a weak D match, TRBD1 (6 bases). The CDR3 has 14 residues. Germline CDR1 and CDR2: KGHSH and LQKENI. V was pared by 3 bases and J by 7 bases, with 15 bases between. The CDR3 protein is CASSPPGGGTGYTF. The CDR3 DNA reads as TGTGCCAGCTCACCTCCCGGGGGGGGCACTGGCTACACCTTC.

The chain has TRBV10-3 and TRBJ1-3; D not resolved. From germline, CDR1 is ENHRY and CDR2 SYGVKD. Between the trimmed V and J ends, which lost 6 bases and 0 bases, there was a span of 12 bases. CDR3 length: 15 amino acids. The CDR3 sequence is CAISAREHSGNTIYF. For the CDR3, the DNA is TGTGCCATCAGCGCCCGAGAACACTCTGGAAACACCATATATTTT.

The gene calls are TRBV7-8 and TRBJ2-5, with 8 bases that match TRBD1. CDR3 length equals 16 residues. In germline, CDR1 is SGHVS, CDR2 FQNEAQ. V lost 5 bases to trimming and J lost 5 bases; unmatched junction nucleotides: 13. CDR3 sequence reads: CASSLGQGGPLETQYF. The CDR3 nucleotides are TGTGCCAGCAGCCTTGGACAGGGAGGTCCGTTGGAGACCCAGTACTTC.

This chain connects TRBV20-1 to TRBJ2-7; no definite D call. CDR1 and CDR2 from the germline V gene are DFQATT and SNEGSKA (reference sequence). CDR3 length: 11 residues. Trimming left V 6 bases short and J 3 bases short, with 9 bases between. The CDR3 nucleotides are TGCAGTGCCCGCCTTATCTACGAGCAGTACTTC. This codes for CSARLIYEQYF.

The V gene is TRBV4-1, the J gene TRBJ1-2; TRBD1 agrees at 8 bases. The CDR3 extends over 15 amino acids. The germline V gene has CDR1 MGHRA and CDR2 YSYEKL. Unmatched junction bases numbered 8, after V lost 1 base and J lost 7 bases. CDR3 in amino acids: CASSQGPGGLGGYTF. CDR3 nucleotides: TGCGCCAGCAGCCAAGGCCCAGGGGGCTTGGGTGGCTACACCTTC.

The chain couples TRBV4-1 to TRBJ2-7; 8 bases line up with TRBD2. This CDR3 contains 15 residues. J was trimmed by 6 bases and V by 1 base; bases with no gene match: 8. Germline V gene sequence: CDR1 MGHRA, CDR2 YSYEKL. The CDR3: CASSQVWTSFTEQYF. The CDR3, as DNA: TGCGCCAGCAGCCAAGTATGGACTAGCTTTACCGAGCAGTACTTC.

This chain uses TRBV7-3 with TRBJ2-1, with D maybe TRBD2 (5 bases). The V gene's germline CDR1 is SGHTA and CDR2 FQGTGA. CDR3 length: 12 residues. V was cut by 5 bases and J by 10 bases, with 12 bases left in between. The CDR3 DNA reads as TGTGCCAGCAGCCCCAAACCGGGGGAGCAGTTCTTC. Translating gives CASSPKPGEQFF.

In this sample, this clone turned up a few times. The rearrangement uses TRBV2 and TRBJ2-7, with 16 positions matching TRBD2. The V and J ends lost 6 bases and 2 bases, in that order; junction bases with no gene match: 1. Germline V CDR1 and CDR2: SNHLY, FYNNEI. The CDR3 is made up of 15 amino acids. CDR3 in DNA: TGTGCCAGCAGCGGGACTAGCGGGAGGGCCTACGAGCAGTACTTC. This gives the protein CASSGTSGRAYEQYF.

This sequence joins TRBV7-9 and TRBJ2-4; D possibly corresponds to TRBD2 (5 bases). The CDR3 covers 15 residues. Germline V gene data show CDR1 as SEHNR and CDR2 as FQNEAQ (reference sequence). Between the trimmed V and J ends, which lost 1 base and 0 bases, there was a span of 7 bases. CDR3 sequence (DNA): TGTGCCAGCAGCTTAGGGGAGTTAGCCAAAAACATTCAGTACTTC. It translates to CASSLGELAKNIQYF. The full variable domain, its missing parts supplied by reference TRBV7-9 and TRBJ2-4, is DTGVSQNPRHKITKRGQNVTFRCDPISEHNRLYWYRQTLGQGPEFLTYFQNEAQLEKSRLLSDRFSAERPKGSFSTLEIQRTEQGDSAMYLCASSLGELAKNIQYFGAGTRLSVL.

About this clone: Other nucleotide sequences in the sample specify the same CDR3. CDR3 protein: CASSPEETQYF. The CDR3 nucleotides are TGTGCCAGCTCACCAGAAGAGACCCAGTACTTC. This chain uses TRBV18 with TRBJ2-5; no clear D. Germline CDR1 reads KGHSH; CDR2 reads LQKENI. This CDR3 region has 11 residues. Trimming removed 2 bases from V and 3 bases from J, with 1 base in between.

The gene calls are TRBV4-2 and TRBJ2-5; 10 positions match TRBD1. Germline lookup yields CDR1 LGHNA and CDR2 YNFKEQ. The CDR3 is 19 residues long. V dropped 5 bases and J dropped 0; count of bases not matched to a gene: 15. The CDR3 sequence: CASSAGQGGNRFNQETQYF. CDR3 in DNA: TGTGCCAGCAGCGCAGGACAGGGGGGGAACCGATTTAACCAAGAGACCCAGTACTTC.

The V and J genes are TRBV5-4 and TRBJ2-5; possibly TRBD2 for D (7 bases). The V gene lost 4 bases and the J gene lost 2 bases, with 24 bases spanning the gap. The CDR3 has 18 residues. Germline lookup yields CDR1 SGHNT and CDR2 YYREEE (reference sequence). The CDR3 nucleotides read TGTGCCAGCAGCCCCAACCTCAGGGGTAGCGGGTTACAAGAGACCCAGTACTTC. It encodes CASSPNLRGSGLQETQYF.

The J gene is TRBJ2-2, the V gene TRBV7-8, with 9 bases aligning to TRBD1. Germline CDR1 reads SGHVS; CDR2 reads FQNEAQ. The trim removed 0 bases at V and 4 bases at J, leaving 6 bases unmatched. The CDR3 length is 17 residues. The CDR3 DNA sequence: TGTGCCAGCAGCTTAGCTGCACAGGGGGCCTTCACCGGGGAGCTGTTTTTT. Translated, it gives CASSLAAQGAFTGELFF.

The chain recombines TRBV9 with TRBJ2-7; 14 bases match TRBD2. Unmatched junction bases numbered 10, after V lost 7 bases and J lost 4 bases. This CDR3 spans 16 amino acids. Germline lookup yields CDR1 SGDLS and CDR2 YYNGEE. The CDR3 is CASAPPGLAGGYEQYF. In DNA, the CDR3 is TGTGCCAGCGCCCCCCCCGGACTAGCGGGGGGATACGAGCAGTACTTC.

V and J are TRBV18 and TRBJ2-5, with a possible D match to TRBD2 (6 bases). The CDR3 spans 14 residues. Per the germline V gene, CDR1 is KGHSH and CDR2 is LQKENI. V dropped 3 bases and J dropped 4 bases, with 12 bases sitting between them. The CDR3 sequence: CASSPKRAAETQYF. CDR3 nucleotide sequence: TGTGCCAGCTCACCCAAGCGGGCTGCAGAGACCCAGTACTTC.

A note on this clone: Its ends do not fully match the called genes, so a read error is possible. This chain uses TRBV7-6 with TRBJ2-1; 9 nucleotides match TRBD2. The CDR3 sequence is 14 residues long. CDR1 is SGHVS, CDR2 FNYEAQ, per germline. The DNA for the CDR3 is TGTGCCAGCAGCGTTAGTAGCGGGAGCGACAACAGGCTCTTC. Its translation is CASSVSSGSDNRLF.